Sequencing of this TCR beta chain was carried out in a study of cytomegalovirus exposure and HLA in healthy donors. Study-level background: A later analysis reported the same platform for the roughly 110 validation repertoires and the roughly 700 first-cohort repertoires.

As for this clone: Antigen unknown.

The data were produced by immunoSEQ multiplex PCR, yet TCRdb's version contains in-frame clones alone and is incomplete. The table records about 400,000 clones, approximately 90% of them present only once. The trim removed 6 bases at V and 5 bases at J, leaving 7 bases unmatched. The CDR3 contains 14 residues. The germline CDR1 and CDR2 sequences are LNHDA and SQIVND (reference sequence). Study findings and constraints: The classifier was said to identify cytomegalovirus status with high specificity and sensitivity. According to a subsequent analysis, TCR clusters from the first cohort were inclined to appear together in the 90 to 150 validation repertoires. There were 150 or so TCR beta chains listed as cytomegalovirus-associated.

Sequencing was performed on PBMCs. The chain carries TRBV19 and TRBJ2-7, with 10 bases matching TRBD1. The TCR was taken from a woman under 30 in good health and CMV-seronegative. As DNA, the CDR3 is TGTGCCAGTAGACCGGGACAGGGGATCCACGAGCAGTACTTC. It codes for CASRPGQGIHEQYF.